Included here is one T cell receptor (beta chain) sequence, with context. This entry belongs to a study of T cell changes during pregnancy in multiple sclerosis. TCRdb's table, derived via immunoSEQ multiplex PCR, lists solely in-frame clones and lacks some. The profile covers tens of thousands of clones, with 85% to 95% appearing a single time and less than 3.5% taken by the ten largest. The germline V and J ends were trimmed by 3 bases and 2 bases, with 14 bases remaining between them. CDR3 length: 16 residues. Germline CDR1 reads MRHNA; CDR2 reads SNTAGT. Material: peripheral blood, obtained in the third trimester of pregnancy. V usage is TRBV6-4 and J usage is TRBJ2-1, with D maybe TRBD2 (6 bases). The source is a female donor in good health, enrolled as a control in a pregnancy study. The CDR3 region has the DNA TGTGCCAGCAGTGATGGCGGGGATCCAGCCTACAATGAGCAGTTCTTC. Amino acids: CASSDGGDPAYNEQFF.